This T cell receptor (beta chain) was sequenced during a study of cytomegalovirus exposure and HLA in healthy donors. PCR was performed using 60 Vbeta and 13 Jbeta primers. The assay was immunoSEQ multiplex PCR, and TCRdb's table has in-frame clones only and misses some. In the table there are about 140,000 clones, about 80% of which are singletons. Trimming stripped 2 bases from V and 8 bases from J, with 13 bases between. The CDR3 length is 14 residues. Germline V gene data show CDR1 as MNHEY and CDR2 as SVGAGI. This clone was observed a few times. Antigen: not known. General study results and limits: Among donors in an Asian-associated ancestry cluster, a later analysis reportedly found fewer N-insertions than the roughly 610-donor mean. The investigators catalogued 150 to 200 TCR beta chains as cytomegalovirus-associated.

The genes are TRBV6-5 and TRBJ2-1, with a weak D call TRBD2 (6 bases). Specimen: PBMCs. This receptor was obtained from a female donor in good health and CMV-seronegative. CDR3 region: CASSYRSGDHEQFF. CDR3 nucleotides: TGTGCCAGCAGTTACAGGTCGGGGGACCATGAGCAGTTCTTC.